These 25 T cell receptor beta chains originate from one sample sequenced in a study of blood T cell repertoires in COVID-19. Only in-frame clones appear in the TCRdb table, and some are missing; sequencing was by immunoSEQ multiplex PCR. Of almost 300,000 clones listed, roughly 91% are singletons. The sequenced sample was peripheral blood. These receptors all stem from a woman in her 30s with COVID-19, enrolled during active disease.

The chain recombines TRBV4-2 with TRBJ1-2, with D possibly being TRBD1 (6 bases). The length of the CDR3 is 15 residues. The germline CDR1 and CDR2 sequences are LGHNA and YNFKEQ. Trimming took off 1 base at V and 5 bases at J, with 14 bases between the two ends. The CDR3: CASSQAGGQNYGYTF. The CDR3, as DNA: TGTGCCAGCAGCCAAGCGGGGGGGCAGAATTATGGCTACACCTTC.

The V call is TRBV5-6, the J call TRBJ1-1; TRBD1 is a possible D gene (6 bases). Germline values: CDR1 SGHDT, CDR2 YYEEEE. The CDR3 loop spans 13 amino acids. V gave up 1 base and J gave up 5 bases, with 9 bases separating them. DNA of the CDR3: TGTGCCAGCAGCTTGACAGGGCTGACTGAAGCTTTCTTT. This encodes CASSLTGLTEAFF.

The chain has TRBV28 and TRBJ1-6; 9 bases agree with TRBD1. CDR3 length equals 14 residues. Germline trimming cut 7 bases from V and 6 bases from J; bases unmatched to any gene: 4. Germline V CDR1 and CDR2: MDHEN, SYDVKM. The CDR3 DNA reads as TGTGCCAGCACCATGGGACAGGGTAATTCACCCCTCCACTTT. Translating it yields CASTMGQGNSPLHF. The whole variable domain, filled in from reference TRBV28 and TRBJ1-6, reads DVKVTQSSRYLVKRTGEKVFLECVQDMDHENMFWYRQDPGLGLRLIYFSYDVKMKEKGDIPEGYSVSREKKERFSLILESASTNQTSMYLCASTMGQGNSPLHFGNGTRLTVT.

This chain links TRBV10-2 with TRBJ1-6; D perhaps matches TRBD1 (6 bases). Germline V gene data show CDR1 as WSHSY and CDR2 as SAAADI. The CDR3 has 18 residues. With 6 bases removed from V and 0 bases from J, the gap between germline ends came to 18 bases. CDR3 sequence reads: CASRLRGSTSSYNSPLHF. CDR3 coding DNA: TGCGCCAGCAGACTCAGGGGAAGCACCAGCTCCTATAATTCACCCCTCCACTTT.

The CDR3 reads CASSRDYAPLETQYF. DNA for the CDR3: TGTGCCAGCAGCCGGGACTATGCCCCTCTGGAGACCCAGTACTTC. The V call is TRBV9, the J call TRBJ2-5, with 7 bases matching TRBD2. The trim removed 4 bases at V and 5 bases at J, leaving 11 bases unmatched. This CDR3 spans 15 amino acids. CDR1 and CDR2 (germline): SGDLS, YYNGEE.

This chain uses TRBV5-1 with TRBJ2-7; D might be TRBD1 (6 bases). This CDR3 region has 14 residues. From germline, CDR1 is SGHRS and CDR2 YFSETQ. Trimming took off 4 bases at V and 5 bases at J, with 16 bases between the two ends. CDR3 sequence reads: CASSLLRGLNEQYF. CDR3 nucleotide sequence: TGCGCCAGCAGCCTCCTCAGGGGCCTAAACGAGCAGTACTTC. The variable domain in full, completed from reference TRBV5-1 and TRBJ2-7, reads KAGVTQTPRYLIKTRGQQVTLSCSPISGHRSVSWYQQTPGQGLQFLFEYFSETQRNKGNFPGRFSGRQFSNSRSEMNVSTLELGDSALYLCASSLLRGLNEQYFGPGTRLTVT.

This chain uses TRBV3-1 (or the pseudogene TRBV3-2) with TRBJ2-7, with 11 bases fitting TRBD2. Germline CDR1 and CDR2: LGHDT and YNNKEL (reference sequence). This CDR3 has 19 amino acids. Trimming cost V 4 bases and J 5 bases; bases outside gene matches: 19. CDR3 residues: CASSPRPPTSGGFSNEQYF. For the CDR3, the DNA is TGTGCCAGCAGCCCCCGCCCTCCTACTAGCGGGGGCTTCTCGAACGAGCAGTACTTC.

The chain carries TRBV10-3 and TRBJ2-5; D is unclear. This CDR3 comprises 14 residues. Trimming took 4 bases from V and 4 from J, leaving 13 bases between them. Germline V gives CDR1 ENHRY, CDR2 SYGVKD. CDR3 sequence reads: CAISVSRERETQYF. DNA of the CDR3: TGTGCCATCAGTGTTTCGAGAGAGAGAGAGACCCAGTACTTC.

The V gene is TRBV21-1, the J gene TRBJ1-1; the table's D call, TRBD1, has no DNA check behind it. TRBV21-1 is marked as a pseudogene. This CDR3 has 16 amino acids. The DNA for the CDR3 is TGTGCCAGCAGCATATATTCGGACAGGGATGGCACTGAAGCTTTCTTT. Translation: CASSIYSDRDGTEAFF.

The count of this clone is one. This rearrangement joins TRBV9 to TRBJ1-2; the D gene is possibly TRBD1 (5 bases). V was pared by 1 base and J by 4 bases, with 8 bases between. The CDR3 spans 13 residues. CDR1 is SGDLS, CDR2 YYNGEE, per germline. CDR3 protein: CASSVQGGYGYTF. The CDR3 coding sequence is TGTGCCAGCAGCGTACAGGGAGGCTATGGCTACACCTTC.

The chain recombines TRBV6-5 with TRBJ1-1; 8 bases are shared with TRBD1. Germline trimming cut 7 bases from V and 7 bases from J; bases unmatched to any gene: 11. Germline lookup yields CDR1 MNHEY and CDR2 SVGAGI. This CDR3 spans 14 amino acids. In nucleotides, the CDR3 is TGTGCCAGCAAACACCCTGGCAGGGGGCATGAAGCTTTCTTT. Encoded protein: CASKHPGRGHEAFF.

The rearrangement links TRBV12-3 or TRBV12-4 to TRBJ2-5, with D perhaps TRBD2 (6 bases). The CDR3 has 13 amino acids. Trimming cost V 8 bases and J 5 bases, with 15 bases left between them. The CDR3 spells CASREGAGETQYF. The CDR3 region has the DNA TGTGCCAGCCGCGAAGGGGCGGGGGAGACCCAGTACTTC.

The gene calls are TRBV7-9 and TRBJ1-1; D is unresolved. Trimming left V 5 bases short and J 3 bases short, with 10 bases between. CDR3 size: 13 residues. The V gene's germline CDR1 is SEHNR and CDR2 FQNEAQ (reference sequence). CDR3 in amino acids: CASSVVTYTEAFF. CDR3 coding DNA: TGTGCCAGCAGCGTTGTCACTTACACTGAAGCTTTCTTT.

J is TRBJ1-5 and V is TRBV19; D is undetermined. The CDR3 contains 16 residues. Between the trimmed V and J ends, which lost 5 bases and 5 bases, there was a span of 19 bases. Looked up from germline, CDR1 is LNHDA and CDR2 is SQIVND (reference sequence). CDR3 sequence: CASSFPREGIDQPQHF. In DNA form, the CDR3 reads TGTGCCAGTAGTTTCCCCCGGGAAGGTATTGATCAGCCCCAGCATTTT. Combining the CDR3 with reference TRBV19 and TRBJ1-5 gives the whole variable domain DGGITQSPKYLFRKEGQNVTLSCEQNLNHDAMYWYRQDPGQGLRLIYYSQIVNDFQKGDIAEGYSVSREKKESFPLTVTSAQKNPTAFYLCASSFPREGIDQPQHFGDGTRLSIL.

V is TRBV6-5 and J is TRBJ2-1; perhaps TRBD1 as D (6 bases). CDR1 and CDR2 (germline): MNHEY, SVGAGI. With 0 bases removed from V and 0 bases from J, the gap between germline ends came to 9 bases. This CDR3 has 16 amino acids. This CDR3 is CASSYSTRGSYNEQFF. The DNA of the CDR3 is TGTGCCAGCAGTTACTCGACCAGGGGCTCCTACAATGAGCAGTTCTTC.

This chain links TRBV3-1 (or the pseudogene TRBV3-2) with TRBJ2-3, with a possible D match to TRBD1 (5 bases). The V and J ends lost 4 bases and 2 bases respectively, with 10 bases between them. In germline, CDR1 is LGHDT, CDR2 YNNKEL (reference sequence). This CDR3 region has 14 residues. CDR3 region: CASSLGANTDTQYF. The CDR3 nucleotides read TGTGCCAGCAGCCTAGGGGCAAACACAGATACGCAGTATTTT.

This clone has a single count. The same CDR3 also results from other DNA sequences found in this sample. This sequence joins TRBV5-1 and TRBJ1-1; perhaps TRBD1 as D (5 bases). Deletions cut 5 bases from V and 1 base from J, with 9 bases between. This CDR3 spans 13 amino acids. The germline gives CDR1 SGHRS, CDR2 YFSETQ. For the CDR3, the DNA is TGCGCCAGCAGTCTAAGGGGGAACACTGAAGCTTTCTTT. Encoded protein: CASSLRGNTEAFF. Complete variable domain (other parts from reference TRBV5-1 and TRBJ1-1): KAGVTQTPRYLIKTRGQQVTLSCSPISGHRSVSWYQQTPGQGLQFLFEYFSETQRNKGNFPGRFSGRQFSNSRSEMNVSTLELGDSALYLCASSLRGNTEAFFGQGTRLTVV.

The CDR3, as DNA: TGTGCCACCAGCCCGCGGCGGGGTTACACAGATACGCAGTATTTT. Its protein product is CATSPRRGYTDTQYF. The genes are TRBV15 and TRBJ2-3, with D maybe TRBD2 (6 bases). V shed 5 bases and J shed 2 bases, with 14 bases lying between them. Germline loops: CDR1 LNHNV, CDR2 YYDKDF (reference sequence). This CDR3 has 15 residues.

This rearrangement joins TRBV5-1 to TRBJ2-7; the match to TRBD2 covers 8 bases. Trimming removed 4 bases from V and 5 bases from J; junction bases left unmatched: 14. The V gene's germline CDR1 is SGHRS and CDR2 YFSETQ. The CDR3 is 16 amino acids. CDR3 loop: CASSLSKTSESHEQYF. CDR3 coding DNA: TGCGCCAGCAGCCTTTCGAAGACTAGCGAGTCCCACGAGCAGTACTTC. Full variable domain (outside the CDR3, taken from reference TRBV5-1 and TRBJ2-7): KAGVTQTPRYLIKTRGQQVTLSCSPISGHRSVSWYQQTPGQGLQFLFEYFSETQRNKGNFPGRFSGRQFSNSRSEMNVSTLELGDSALYLCASSLSKTSESHEQYFGPGTRLTVT.

V and J are TRBV19 and TRBJ1-2, with 8 bases aligning to TRBD1. The CDR3 contains 14 residues. Germline V gives CDR1 LNHDA, CDR2 SQIVND (reference sequence). The ends lost 5 bases at V and 6 bases at J; junction bases unmatched: 8. The CDR3 nucleotides are TGTGCCAGTAGTCCACAGGGGGGTGGGCATGGCTACACCTTC. Protein product: CASSPQGGGHGYTF.

This chain connects TRBV10-1 to TRBJ2-3; 9 bases agree with TRBD1. Germline CDR1 reads WNHNN; CDR2 reads SYGVQD (reference sequence). Trimming at V came to 2 bases and at J to 4 bases, leaving 13 bases not matched to a gene. The CDR3 runs to 18 residues. DNA for the CDR3: TGCGCCAGCAGTGAGGGTCGAGGCACGGACAGGGGATCAGATACGCAGTATTTT. It specifies CASSEGRGTDRGSDTQYF.

This rearrangement joins TRBV28 to TRBJ1-2; D not resolved. Germline V gene sequence: CDR1 MDHEN, CDR2 SYDVKM. The length of the CDR3 is 14 residues. Between the trimmed V and J ends, which lost 9 bases and 7 bases, there was a span of 21 bases. The CDR3 DNA sequence: TGTGCCAGTGTAACCCAAGCAGGTATGGGTGGCTACACCTTC. It is translated as CASVTQAGMGGYTF.

The chain carries TRBV30 and TRBJ1-2, with a tentative D call TRBD1 (6 bases). This CDR3 region has 15 residues. CDR1 GTSNPN and CDR2 SVGIG come from the germline V gene (reference sequence). The ends were cut back, 1 base at V and 0 bases at J, with 12 bases in the middle. The CDR3 coding sequence is TGTGCCTGGAGTGAGGGGGGGACCGCTAACTATGGCTACACCTTC. Protein product: CAWSEGGTANYGYTF.

The chain uses TRBV5-6 and TRBJ1-5, with D possibly matching TRBD1 (6 bases). The CDR3 runs 14 residues. The ends were cut back, 2 bases at V and 3 bases at J, with 9 bases in the middle. The V gene's germline CDR1 is SGHDT and CDR2 YYEEEE. CDR3 nucleotide sequence: TGTGCCAGCAGCTTAAGGGGGACCAATCAGCCCCAGCATTTT. Its translation: CASSLRGTNQPQHF.

In the case of this clone: Other DNA sequences in this specimen translate into the identical CDR3. The chain couples TRBV19 to TRBJ1-2; D is unresolved. V was pared by 0 bases and J by 8 bases, with 10 bases between. Germline CDR1 is LNHDA and CDR2 is SQIVND (reference sequence). This CDR3 spans 13 amino acids. CDR3 nucleotides: TGTGCCAGTAGTATAGAAGGGCGGAGGGGCTACACCTTC. Its translation is CASSIEGRRGYTF.